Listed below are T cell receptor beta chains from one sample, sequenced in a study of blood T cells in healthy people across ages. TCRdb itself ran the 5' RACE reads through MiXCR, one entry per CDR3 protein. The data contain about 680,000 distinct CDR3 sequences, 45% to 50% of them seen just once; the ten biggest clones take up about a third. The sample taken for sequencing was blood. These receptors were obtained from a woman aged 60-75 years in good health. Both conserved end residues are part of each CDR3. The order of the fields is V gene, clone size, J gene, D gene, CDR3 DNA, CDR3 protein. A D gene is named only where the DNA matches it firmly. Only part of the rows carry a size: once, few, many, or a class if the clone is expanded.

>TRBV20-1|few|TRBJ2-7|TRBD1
TGCAGTGCAGCGGGGACAGGGGGGTACGAGCAGTACTTC
CSAAGTGGYEQYF
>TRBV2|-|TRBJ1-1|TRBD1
TGTGCCAGCAGGACAAGACAGGGTCTTAACACTGAAGCTTTCTTT
CASRTRQGLNTEAFF
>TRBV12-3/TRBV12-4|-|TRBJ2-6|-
TGTGCCGGGCGCCAGGCTGGGGCCAACGTCCTGACTTTC
CAGRQAGANVLTF
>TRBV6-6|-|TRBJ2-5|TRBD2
TGTGCCAGCAGTTACCCTTCCGGGACTAGCGGGAGGGAGACCCAGTACTTC
CASSYPSGTSGRETQYF
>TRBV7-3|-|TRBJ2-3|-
TGTGCCAGCAGCTTAATGCCAGGATCCACAGATACGCAGTATTTT
CASSLMPGSTDTQYF
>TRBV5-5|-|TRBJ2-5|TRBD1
TGTGCCAGCAGCGTGGGGACAGGGGGCCGATTGGAGACCCAGTACTTC
CASSVGTGGRLETQYF
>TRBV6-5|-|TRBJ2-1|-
TGTGCCAGCAGCGCGGGACTCCTGGGGGAGCAGTTCTTC
CASSAGLLGEQFF
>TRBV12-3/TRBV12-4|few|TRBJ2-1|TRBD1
TGTGCCAGCAGTTCTCCGGGACAGGGGGTCTACAATGAGCAGTTCTTC
CASSSPGQGVYNEQFF
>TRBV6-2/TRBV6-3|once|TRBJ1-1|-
TGTGCCAGCACCCGACGGGAGGGGACTGAAGCTTTCTTT
CASTRREGTEAFF
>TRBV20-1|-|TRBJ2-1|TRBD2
TGCAGTGCCGACATAGCGGGTAGACCTAACAATGAGCAGTTCTTC
CSADIAGRPNNEQFF
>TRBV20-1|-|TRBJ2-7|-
TGCAGTGCCTCCGGGCCCGAACTATTCGAATTCGAGCAGTACTTC
CSASGPELFEFEQYF
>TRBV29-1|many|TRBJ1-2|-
TGCAGCGTTGAAGGGACGGCCTCCTGGGGCTACACCTTC
CSVEGTASWGYTF
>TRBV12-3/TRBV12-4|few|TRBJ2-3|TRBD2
TGTGCCAGCAGTTTAGTACTAGCGGGATCACGCACAGATACGCAGTATTTT
CASSLVLAGSRTDTQYF
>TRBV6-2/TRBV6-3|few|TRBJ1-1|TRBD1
TGTGCCAGCAGTGACACAGGGGCCCGGGGAACTGAAGCTTTCTTT
CASSDTGARGTEAFF
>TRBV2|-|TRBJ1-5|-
TGTGCCAGCGGTACAGAGAGCAATCAGCCCCAGCATTTT
CASGTESNQPQHF
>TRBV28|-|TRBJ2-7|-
TGTGCCAGCAGCGAGGGACTCGGGCGGACCGTCGCCTCCTACGAGCAGTACTTC
CASSEGLGRTVASYEQYF
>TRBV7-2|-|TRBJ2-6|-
TGTGCCAGCAGCTTAGTAGAGAAGACAGGACCCAGCTCTGGGGCCAACGTCCTGACTTTC
CASSLVEKTGPSSGANVLTF
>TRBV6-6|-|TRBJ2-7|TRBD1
TGTGCCAGCAGTTACTCGGAAAGACAGGGCTACTACGAGCAGTACTTC
CASSYSERQGYYEQYF
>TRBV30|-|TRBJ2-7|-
TGTGCCTGGAGGGGGGCAGCCTACGAGCAGTACTTC
CAWRGAAYEQYF
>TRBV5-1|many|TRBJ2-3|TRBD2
TGCGCCAGCGACGGGGGGAGCACAGATACGCAGTATTTT
CASDGGSTDTQYF
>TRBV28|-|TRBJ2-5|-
TGTGCCAGCATTAGCGGGACAGGGAACAGAGAGACCCAGTACTTC
CASISGTGNRETQYF
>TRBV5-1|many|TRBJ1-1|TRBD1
TGCGCCAGCAGATTAACAGGGGAAACGAACACTGAAGCTTTCTTT
CASRLTGETNTEAFF
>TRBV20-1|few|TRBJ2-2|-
TGCAGTGCTAGAGATCTTGGCACCGGGGAGCTGTTTTTT
CSARDLGTGELFF
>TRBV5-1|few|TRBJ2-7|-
TGCGCCAGCAGCTTGGCATCCGGGGCTAGCTCCTACGAGCAGTACTTC
CASSLASGASSYEQYF
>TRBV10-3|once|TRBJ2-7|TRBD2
TGTGCCATCAGGCCGGGGGGAAGCTCCTACGGGCAGTACTTC
CAIRPGGSSYGQYF
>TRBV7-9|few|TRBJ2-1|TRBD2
TGTGCCAGCAGCTCTAGCGGGAGAGACTCCTACAATGAGCAGTTCTTC
CASSSSGRDSYNEQFF
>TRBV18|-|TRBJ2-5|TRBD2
TGTGCCAGCTCACCACCGTCGGGACTAGCGGGAGGGGAGACCCAGTACTTC
CASSPPSGLAGGETQYF
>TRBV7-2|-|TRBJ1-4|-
TGTGCCAGCAGCCACTCCGGGACTGACGGTGAAAAACTGTTTTTT
CASSHSGTDGEKLFF
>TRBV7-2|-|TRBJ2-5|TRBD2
TGTGCCAGCAGCGTAGACCCTACTAGCGGGGAGACGTACTTC
CASSVDPTSGETYF
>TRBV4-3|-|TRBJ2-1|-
TGCGCCAGCAGCCAAGATCTGCAGGGGCCACGGGAGACCCAGTTCTTC
CASSQDLQGPRETQFF
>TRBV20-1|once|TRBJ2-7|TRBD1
TGCAGTGCCCCGCCGGACAGGGGGCCCCCGGAGCAGTACTTC
CSAPPDRGPPEQYF
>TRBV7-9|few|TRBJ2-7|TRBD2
TGTGCCAGCAGCTCCTCGGGACTAGCGGGAGTAAGCGAGCAGTACTTC
CASSSSGLAGVSEQYF
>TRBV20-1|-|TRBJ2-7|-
TGCAGTGCTAGACTTATTCCGCCACCCTACGAGCAGTACTTC
CSARLIPPPYEQYF
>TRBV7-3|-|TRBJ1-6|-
TGTGCCAGCAGCGAGGGACTTCTTAATTCACCCCTCCACTTT
CASSEGLLNSPLHF
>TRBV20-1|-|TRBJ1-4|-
TGCAGTGCTAGACGACAGTCTAATGAAAAACTGTTTTTT
CSARRQSNEKLFF
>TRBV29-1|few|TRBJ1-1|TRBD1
TGCAGCGTTGCCGGGACAGTGAACACTGAAGCTTTCTTT
CSVAGTVNTEAFF
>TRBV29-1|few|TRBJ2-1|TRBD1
TGCAGCGTTGAAGAGGGGACAGGGGGCGCCTACAATGAGCAGTTCTTC
CSVEEGTGGAYNEQFF
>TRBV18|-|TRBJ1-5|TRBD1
TGTGCCAGCTCACCACAGACAGGGGGTCAGCCCCAGCATTTT
CASSPQTGGQPQHF
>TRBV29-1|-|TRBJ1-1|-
TGCAGCGTTGATAGGTCTGGAGTCACTGAAGCTTTCTTT
CSVDRSGVTEAFF
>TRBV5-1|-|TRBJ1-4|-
TGCGCCAGCAGCTCCGCGTCAACTAATGAAAAACTGTTTTTT
CASSSASTNEKLFF
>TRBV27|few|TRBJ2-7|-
TGTGCCAGCAGGCTGGATGGGGTTTACGAGCAGTACTTC
CASRLDGVYEQYF
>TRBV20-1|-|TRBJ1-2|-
TGCAGTGCTGCCCAGGGAGGGGACTATGGCTACACCTTC
CSAAQGGDYGYTF
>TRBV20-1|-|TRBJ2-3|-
TGCAGTGCTTCGTGGGGCGGCACAGATACGCAGTATTTT
CSASWGGTDTQYF
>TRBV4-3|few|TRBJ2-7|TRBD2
TGCGCCAGCAGCCAAGACTTCGCGGGAGTAGCCTACGAGCAGTACTTC
CASSQDFAGVAYEQYF
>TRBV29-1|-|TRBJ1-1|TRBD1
TGCAGCGGCCAAGAGGGACAGATGAACACTGAAGCTTTCTTT
CSGQEGQMNTEAFF
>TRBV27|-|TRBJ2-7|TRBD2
TGTGCCAGCAGTTTAGGTTCGCGGGAGACTTACGAGCAGTACTTC
CASSLGSRETYEQYF
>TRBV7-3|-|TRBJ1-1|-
TGTGCCAGCAGCTTAAAGCGGGGGTTGACTGAAGCTTTCTTT
CASSLKRGLTEAFF